Following are 19 T cell receptor beta chains from one sample sequenced in a study of T cells in women clearing cervical HPV infection. The protocol was immunoSEQ multiplex PCR, while the TCRdb copy is restricted to in-frame clones and leaves out a portion. The repertoire table contains about 24,000 clones. Sample: blood buffy coat. The receptor source for this set is a woman between 18 and 69 years old with a cervical HPV16 infection that either progressed to CIN3+ or cleared (not recorded which).

Notes on this clone: The read falls 3 residues short of the CDR3 end, and the missing part is taken from the germline J gene. This chain links TRBV2 with TRBJ2-2, with 10 bases matching TRBD2. Trimming at V came to 6 bases and at J to 2 bases, leaving 3 bases not matched to a gene. The CDR3 contains 15 residues. The germline gives CDR1 SNHLY, CDR2 FYNNEI. CDR3 DNA, as far as it was read: TGTGCCAGCAGCGGACTAGCGGCAAACACCGGGGAG. This encodes CASSGLAANTGE. The full CDR3 protein reads CASSGLAANTGELFF.

In the case of this clone: The read falls 3 residues short of the CDR3 end, and the missing part is taken from the germline J gene. The chain combines TRBV6-4 with TRBJ2-1; 8 nucleotides align to TRBD2. V dropped 4 bases and J dropped 7; count of bases not matched to a gene: 12. This CDR3 comprises 16 residues. CDR1 is MRHNA, CDR2 SNTAGT, per germline. CDR3 DNA (partial): TGTGCCAGCAGTGGGGATCCTCTAGCGGGTATTAATGAG. It translates to CASSGDPLAGINE. The whole CDR3 is CASSGDPLAGINEQFF.

Of note for this clone: The CDR3 end falls 3 residues outside the read, so it is completed with the germline J gene. This chain joins TRBV18 and TRBJ2-4, with 9 bases that match TRBD1. CDR3 size: 14 residues. CDR1 KGHSH and CDR2 LQKENI come from the germline V gene. The DNA read from the CDR3 is TGTGCCAGCTCTAACTCCGGGACAGGGATTGGT. This codes for CASSNSGTGIG. The complete CDR3 reads CASSNSGTGIGQYF.

Notes on this clone: The read terminates 3 residues before the CDR3 end, so the remaining end is supplied by the germline J gene. V is TRBV6-1 and J is TRBJ1-2, with D tentatively TRBD1 (5 bases). Deletions cut 3 bases from V and 5 bases from J, with 10 bases between. The CDR3 loop spans 13 amino acids. Germline loops: CDR1 MNHNS, CDR2 SASEGT. CDR3 DNA (partial): TGTGCCAGCAGTGAGCCCGGGGGTTATGGC. It translates to CASSEPGGYG. The whole CDR3 sequence reads CASSEPGGYGYTF.

Comment on this clone: The read terminates 3 residues before the CDR3 end, so the remaining end is supplied by the germline J gene. The chain has TRBV28 and TRBJ2-3; a weak D match, TRBD2 (5 bases). Germline CDR1 and CDR2: MDHEN and SYDVKM. CDR3 length: 15 amino acids. V gave up 2 bases and J gave up 1 base, with 10 bases separating them. The DNA read from the CDR3 is TGTGCCAGCAGTTTACGGGGATTTGGCACAGATACG. Protein sequence: CASSLRGFGTDT. The full CDR3 is CASSLRGFGTDTQYF.

Comment on this clone: The CDR3 goes on 3 residues after the read ends, and that part is filled in from the germline J gene. The chain recombines TRBV30 with TRBJ2-3; TRBD2 agrees at 9 bases. This CDR3 spans 18 amino acids. J lost 3 bases, V lost 2 bases, and 15 bases had no gene match. CDR1 is GTSNPN, CDR2 SVGIG, per germline (reference sequence). This CDR3 is CAWSLPGFLAGDTDTQYF. The DNA read from the CDR3 is TGTGCCTGGAGTCTCCCGGGGTTTTTAGCGGGAGATACAGATACG.

Notes on this clone: Read sequence stops 3 residues before the CDR3 end, and the germline J gene provides the missing end. J is TRBJ2-1 and V is TRBV7-9; D may be TRBD2 (5 bases). Trimming removed 1 base at V and 2 bases at J, with 6 bases between. Germline CDR1 is SEHNR and CDR2 is FQNEAQ (reference sequence). The CDR3 sequence is 14 residues long. The CDR3 loop is CASSLELAYNEQFF. The DNA read from the CDR3 is TGTGCCAGCAGCTTAGAACTAGCCTACAATGAG.

Concerning this clone itself: The CDR3 end falls 3 residues outside the read, so it is completed with the germline J gene. V and J are TRBV5-1 and TRBJ2-3; 9 bases match TRBD2. The CDR3 contains 15 residues. CDR1 is SGHRS and CDR2 is YFSETQ in the germline V gene. The junction had 10 bases not matched to a gene; V was cut back by 5 bases and J by 6 bases. The chain's CDR3 is CASSLYRTSVDTQYF. The CDR3 bases that were read are TGCGCCAGCAGTCTCTACCGGACTAGCGTCGATACG.

In regard to this clone: The read halts 3 residues ahead of the CDR3 end, with the missing end drawn from the germline J gene. The chain recombines TRBV19 with TRBJ2-2; 7 bases are a match to TRBD2. The germline V gene encodes CDR1 LNHDA and CDR2 SQIVND (reference sequence). The CDR3 extends over 13 amino acids. The CDR3 DNA, read in part, is TGTGCCACCCGGGGGGAGGCTAATGAAAAG. It codes for CATRGEANEK. The whole CDR3 sequence reads CATRGEANEKLFF.

About this clone itself: Read data end 3 residues before the CDR3 end; the end is taken from the germline J gene. The genes are TRBV7-3 and TRBJ1-1; D not resolved. Germline CDR1 and CDR2: SGHTA and FQGTGA. The CDR3 extends over 11 amino acids. The CDR3 bases that were read are TGTGCCAGCAGCCAAACTAGAGAA. It specifies CASSQTRE. The entire CDR3 sequence reads CASSQTREAFF.

On this clone: The DNA ends 3 residues before the CDR3 does, and the rest of the CDR3 is filled in from the germline J gene. The chain combines TRBV14 with TRBJ2-1; 11 bases match TRBD2. The germline V gene has CDR1 SGHDN and CDR2 FVKESK. This CDR3 is built from 17 residues. V lost 4 bases and J lost 3; bases outside the gene matches: 8. CDR3 DNA (partial): TGTGCCAGCAGCCGCCCGGGACTAGCGGATAGCTACAATGAG. This sequence encodes CASSRPGLADSYNE. The full CDR3 sequence reads CASSRPGLADSYNEQFF.

As regards this clone: The read ends 3 residues shy of where the CDR3 ends; the end is completed using the germline J gene. The V gene is TRBV19, the J gene TRBJ2-3; 9 positions agree with TRBD2. The germline gives CDR1 LNHDA, CDR2 SQIVND (reference sequence). V trimming: 4 bases; J trimming: 0 bases; junction bases outside the gene matches: 5. CDR3 length equals 16 residues. This chain's CDR3 is CASSTRLADSTDTQYF. The covered CDR3 bases are TGTGCCAGTAGTACCCGACTAGCGGACAGCACAGATACG.

Concerning this clone itself: The read halts 3 residues ahead of the CDR3 end, with the missing end drawn from the germline J gene. The V gene is TRBV19, the J gene TRBJ1-5; D call uncertain. This CDR3 is built from 13 residues. Germline CDR1 is LNHDA and CDR2 is SQIVND (reference sequence). Trimming shortened V by 2 bases and J by 4 bases, and 6 bases separated the two germline ends. The CDR3 DNA, read in part, is TGTGCCAGTAGTATAACACATAATCAGCCC. It codes for CASSITHNQP. The whole CDR3 region reads CASSITHNQPQHF.

Of note for this clone: The read ends 3 residues early relative to the CDR3; the germline J gene fills the gap. This chain joins TRBV19 and TRBJ1-2; the D is unclear. The CDR3 runs 16 residues. Germline V CDR1 and CDR2: LNHDA, SQIVND (reference sequence). The CDR3 reads CASSRLYSGRAHDYTF. The sequenced part of the CDR3 DNA is TGTGCCAGTAGTAGGCTATATAGCGGGAGGGCCCATGAC.

Details on this clone: Coverage ceases 3 residues before the CDR3 finishes, and the germline J gene fills in the end. J is TRBJ1-5 and V is TRBV20-1; D uncertain. The V and J ends lost 2 bases and 6 bases respectively, with 17 bases between them. The CDR3 length is 15 residues. Looked up from germline, CDR1 is DFQATT and CDR2 is SNEGSKA (reference sequence). The part of the CDR3 DNA that was read is TGCAGTGCTAGACACCCAGGCGCCGGAGGTCAGCCC. Encoded protein: CSARHPGAGGQP. The whole CDR3 is CSARHPGAGGQPQHF.

CDR3 loop: CSARRGAGHTDTQYF. The sequenced part of the CDR3 DNA is TGCAGTGCTCGTCGGGGGGCAGGTCACACAGATACG. The rearrangement joins TRBV20-1 to TRBJ2-3; TRBD2 is a possible D gene (7 bases). Read coverage stops 3 residues before the CDR3 terminus; the germline J gene supplies the remainder. The CDR3 runs 15 residues. Germline CDR1 reads DFQATT; CDR2 reads SNEGSKA (reference sequence). V was cut by 5 bases and J by 2 bases, with 17 bases left in between.

CDR3 DNA (partial): TGTGCCAGCAGTCAAGCGGAAGCGGGCGAG. It is translated as CASSQAEAGE. The entire CDR3 protein reads CASSQAEAGEQYF. The chain carries TRBV12-3 or TRBV12-4 and TRBJ2-7; D is perhaps TRBD2 (6 bases). Read sequence stops 3 residues before the CDR3 end, and the germline J gene provides the missing end. The CDR3 is 13 amino acids. V was pared by 5 bases and J by 6 bases, with 14 bases between.

About this clone: The sequenced fragment ends 3 residues before the CDR3 boundary, so the rest is inferred from the germline J gene. This rearrangement joins TRBV7-6 to TRBJ1-4; possibly TRBD1 for D (5 bases). The CDR3 is made up of 12 amino acids. Germline CDR1 and CDR2: SGHVS and FNYEAQ. Trimming took off 8 bases at V and 4 bases at J, with 8 bases between the two ends. The CDR3 loop reads CASAGRNEKLFF. The part of the CDR3 DNA that was read is TGTGCCAGCGCGGGGCGTAATGAAAAA. The full variable domain, with the rest looked up from reference TRBV7-6 and TRBJ1-4, is GAGVSQSPRYKVTKRGQDVALRCDPISGHVSLYWYRQALGQGPEFLTYFNYEAQQDKSGLPNDRFSAERPEGSISTLTIQRTEQRDSAMYRCASAGRNEKLFFGSGTQLSVL.

About this clone itself: With the read ending 3 residues before the CDR3 end, the germline J gene is used to fill in that end. The chain couples TRBV7-2 to TRBJ2-3, with D maybe TRBD2 (6 bases). V shed 10 bases and J shed 6 bases, with 17 bases lying between them. The CDR3 is 13 residues long. Germline CDR1 SGHTA, CDR2 FQGNSA. The CDR3 region is CATAPGGPDTQYF. CDR3 DNA (partial): TGTGCCACCGCGCCCGGAGGGCCGGATACG.